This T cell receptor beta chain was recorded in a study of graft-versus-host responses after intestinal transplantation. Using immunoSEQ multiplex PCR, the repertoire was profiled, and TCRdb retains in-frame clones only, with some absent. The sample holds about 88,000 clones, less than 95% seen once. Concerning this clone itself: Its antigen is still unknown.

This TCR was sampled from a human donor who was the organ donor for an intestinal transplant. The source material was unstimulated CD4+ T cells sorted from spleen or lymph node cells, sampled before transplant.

The CDR3 is CASGRANYGYTF. In DNA form, the CDR3 reads TGTGCCTCGGGCAGGGCTAACTATGGCTACACCTTC. The chain is built from TRBV11-3 and TRBJ1-2; the D gene is possibly TRBD1 (5 bases). Germline V lookup: CDR1 SGHNT, CDR2 YENEEA. The CDR3 runs 12 residues. Deletions cut 11 bases from V and 0 bases from J, with 10 bases between.